Presented here are 11 T cell receptor beta chains from one specimen sequenced in a study of shared clonotypes between healthy human individuals. The method was immunoSEQ multiplex PCR; TCRdb's version includes in-frame clones alone and lacks a portion of them. The table includes under 1,100,000 clones, more than 65% detected once. The specimen sequenced was memory CD4+ T cells sorted from blood. Noted subset: CD45RA-negative fraction. The source of these receptors is a man between 18 and 35 years old in good health.

There are a few counts of this clone. The chain uses TRBV30 and TRBJ1-5, with a weak D call TRBD1 (5 bases). The V gene's germline CDR1 is GTSNPN and CDR2 SVGIG (reference sequence). V lost 4 bases to trimming and J lost 1 base, with 8 bases between them. This CDR3 is built from 13 residues. The CDR3 spells CAWTGSSNQPQHF. The CDR3 coding sequence is TGTGCCTGGACAGGGTCCAGCAATCAGCCCCAGCATTTT.

The chain has TRBV19 and TRBJ1-1, with 9 bases matching TRBD1. CDR3 length equals 15 residues. Looked up from germline, CDR1 is LNHDA and CDR2 is SQIVND (reference sequence). Unmatched junction bases numbered 5, after V lost 5 bases and J lost 1 base. The DNA of the CDR3 is TGTGCCAGTAGTCTACAGGGGGCTGGGAACACTGAAGCTTTCTTT. Translated: CASSLQGAGNTEAFF.

About this clone itself: This specimen includes other DNA sequences encoding the same CDR3. The chain combines TRBV18 with TRBJ1-2, with no clear D. The CDR3 has 11 residues. Trimming shortened V by 3 bases and J by 8 bases, and 7 bases separated the two germline ends. Germline values: CDR1 KGHSH, CDR2 LQKENI. The chain's CDR3 is CASSPGEGYTF. The DNA for the CDR3 is TGTGCCAGCTCACCTGGCGAAGGCTACACCTTC.

The chain has TRBV5-4 and TRBJ1-5; 7 bases are a match to TRBD1. CDR1 is SGHNT, CDR2 YYREEE, per germline (reference sequence). Trimming took 0 bases from V and 6 from J; bases not matched to a gene: 6. This CDR3 contains 15 residues. The CDR3 protein is CASSLDRGEVQPQHF. The CDR3 DNA follows: TGTGCCAGCAGCTTGGACAGGGGAGAAGTTCAGCCCCAGCATTTT.

About this clone itself: Additional DNA sequences in this sample encode the identical CDR3. The gene calls are TRBV5-4 and TRBJ1-6, with D perhaps matching TRBD1 (6 bases). The CDR3 sequence is 14 residues long. Germline V CDR1 and CDR2: SGHNT, YYREEE (reference sequence). V shed 5 bases and J shed 5 bases, with 11 bases lying between them. CDR3 amino acids: CASSLRGDNSPLHF. Here the CDR3 DNA reads TGTGCCAGCAGTCTCAGGGGAGATAATTCACCCCTCCACTTT. The full variable domain, its missing parts supplied by reference TRBV5-4 and TRBJ1-6, is ETGVTQSPTHLIKTRGQQVTLRCSSQSGHNTVSWYQQALGQGPQFIFQYYREEENGRGNFPPRFSGLQFPNYSSELNVNALELDDSALYLCASSLRGDNSPLHFGNGTRLTVT.

The rearrangement joins TRBV27 to TRBJ2-2, with 10 nucleotides matching TRBD1. The CDR3 contains 17 residues. The germline V gene has CDR1 MNHEY and CDR2 SMNVEV (reference sequence). J was trimmed by 7 bases and V by 3 bases; bases with no gene match: 11. Written as DNA, the CDR3 is TGTGCCAGCAGTTTCCTGGGGACAGGGGTGGCTCGCGGGGAGCTGTTTTTT. Translated, it gives CASSFLGTGVARGELFF.

CDR3 residues: CAWSSTGWSYEQYF. Written as DNA, the CDR3 is TGTGCCTGGAGTTCGACAGGATGGTCCTACGAGCAGTACTTC. This chain uses TRBV30 with TRBJ2-7; D is perhaps TRBD1 (6 bases). Germline CDR1 reads GTSNPN; CDR2 reads SVGIG (reference sequence). Trimming left V 2 bases short and J 1 base short, with 12 bases between. There are 14 residues in the CDR3.

This rearrangement joins TRBV6-5 to TRBJ2-7; 8 nucleotides line up with TRBD1. The junction had 6 bases not matched to a gene; V was cut back by 8 bases and J by 3 bases. Germline V gene data show CDR1 as MNHEY and CDR2 as SVGAGI. The CDR3 totals 13 residues. The CDR3 is CASYGTGHYEQYF. The DNA for the CDR3 is TGTGCCAGCTATGGGACAGGACACTACGAGCAGTACTTC.

This chain connects TRBV6-6 to TRBJ2-2; D remains ambiguous. Germline V lookup: CDR1 MNHNY, CDR2 SVGAGI (reference sequence). Between the trimmed V and J ends, which lost 0 bases and 0 bases, there was a span of 2 bases. The CDR3 totals 14 residues. CDR3 sequence (DNA): TGTGCCAGCAGTTACTCACCGAACACCGGGGAGCTGTTTTTT. It codes for CASSYSPNTGELFF.

The chain has TRBV5-1 and TRBJ1-3; D might be TRBD1 (5 bases). This CDR3 has 14 amino acids. Germline lookup yields CDR1 SGHRS and CDR2 YFSETQ. V lost 4 bases and J 0 bases, leaving 8 bases between the germline ends. The CDR3 DNA follows: TGCGCCAGCAGCGATGGGGGCTCTGGAAACACCATATATTTT. It codes for CASSDGGSGNTIYF.

The chain links TRBV5-4 to TRBJ1-4; D is uncertain. V lost 5 bases and J 10 bases, leaving 18 bases between the germline ends. Germline V gives CDR1 SGHNT, CDR2 YYREEE (reference sequence). The CDR3 is made up of 14 amino acids. This chain's CDR3 is CASSVYGGPGKLFF. The DNA of the CDR3 is TGTGCCAGCAGTGTTTATGGAGGGCCTGGAAAACTGTTTTTT.